These 3 T cell receptor beta chains came from one sample sequenced in a study of regulatory T cells in long-lasting Graves disease. According to the study, TCR beta libraries were built with iRepertoire HTBI primers and CDR3-region Arm-PCR. TCRdb reprocessed the multiplex PCR reads with MiXCR, giving one entry per CDR3 protein. The sample carries 250,000 to 300,000 distinct CDR3 sequences, under 20% recorded once. The time point is: newly diagnosed GD, antithyroid drugs for less than 3 months. After RNA was extracted from PBMCs, the TCR library was made from it. The data also belong to a second study, concerning T cells in Graves' hyperthyroidism and ophthalmopathy.

This specimen consisted of peripheral blood mononuclear cells (PBMCs), obtained at new diagnosis, from a patient treated with antithyroid drugs. These receptor sequences come from a woman in her twenties or thirties with Graves disease.

This clonotype occurred a few times. A single base separates this from a much larger clone, so it may be a read error. The chain combines TRBV15 with TRBJ1-1; 7 nucleotides agree with TRBD1. Germline assignment: CDR1 LNHNV and CDR2 YYDKDF (reference sequence). This CDR3 has 16 amino acids. In DNA form, the CDR3 reads TGTGCCACCTCACGACAGGGAGGCCTCTTGAACACTGAAGCTCTCTTT. It encodes CATSRQGGLLNTEALF.

This chain links TRBV25-1 with TRBJ1-1; D might be TRBD1 (5 bases). Trimming pared 6 bases from V and 7 bases from J, leaving 9 bases between. The CDR3 runs to 11 residues. Germline CDR1 reads MGHDK; CDR2 reads SYGVNS. The CDR3 DNA reads as TGTGCCAGCAGAGGGGTGGTTGAAGCTTTCTTT. It yields the protein CASRGVVEAFF.

The sample holds many counts of this clonotype. This sequence joins TRBV4-1 and TRBJ1-2; D gene ambiguous. The ends were cut back, 4 bases at V and 4 bases at J, with 13 bases in the middle. The CDR3 is made up of 14 amino acids. The germline V gene has CDR1 MGHRA and CDR2 YSYEKL. The CDR3 region is CASSPVTEAYGYTF. In DNA, the CDR3 is TGCGCCAGCAGCCCCGTGACGGAAGCCTATGGCTACACCTTC.